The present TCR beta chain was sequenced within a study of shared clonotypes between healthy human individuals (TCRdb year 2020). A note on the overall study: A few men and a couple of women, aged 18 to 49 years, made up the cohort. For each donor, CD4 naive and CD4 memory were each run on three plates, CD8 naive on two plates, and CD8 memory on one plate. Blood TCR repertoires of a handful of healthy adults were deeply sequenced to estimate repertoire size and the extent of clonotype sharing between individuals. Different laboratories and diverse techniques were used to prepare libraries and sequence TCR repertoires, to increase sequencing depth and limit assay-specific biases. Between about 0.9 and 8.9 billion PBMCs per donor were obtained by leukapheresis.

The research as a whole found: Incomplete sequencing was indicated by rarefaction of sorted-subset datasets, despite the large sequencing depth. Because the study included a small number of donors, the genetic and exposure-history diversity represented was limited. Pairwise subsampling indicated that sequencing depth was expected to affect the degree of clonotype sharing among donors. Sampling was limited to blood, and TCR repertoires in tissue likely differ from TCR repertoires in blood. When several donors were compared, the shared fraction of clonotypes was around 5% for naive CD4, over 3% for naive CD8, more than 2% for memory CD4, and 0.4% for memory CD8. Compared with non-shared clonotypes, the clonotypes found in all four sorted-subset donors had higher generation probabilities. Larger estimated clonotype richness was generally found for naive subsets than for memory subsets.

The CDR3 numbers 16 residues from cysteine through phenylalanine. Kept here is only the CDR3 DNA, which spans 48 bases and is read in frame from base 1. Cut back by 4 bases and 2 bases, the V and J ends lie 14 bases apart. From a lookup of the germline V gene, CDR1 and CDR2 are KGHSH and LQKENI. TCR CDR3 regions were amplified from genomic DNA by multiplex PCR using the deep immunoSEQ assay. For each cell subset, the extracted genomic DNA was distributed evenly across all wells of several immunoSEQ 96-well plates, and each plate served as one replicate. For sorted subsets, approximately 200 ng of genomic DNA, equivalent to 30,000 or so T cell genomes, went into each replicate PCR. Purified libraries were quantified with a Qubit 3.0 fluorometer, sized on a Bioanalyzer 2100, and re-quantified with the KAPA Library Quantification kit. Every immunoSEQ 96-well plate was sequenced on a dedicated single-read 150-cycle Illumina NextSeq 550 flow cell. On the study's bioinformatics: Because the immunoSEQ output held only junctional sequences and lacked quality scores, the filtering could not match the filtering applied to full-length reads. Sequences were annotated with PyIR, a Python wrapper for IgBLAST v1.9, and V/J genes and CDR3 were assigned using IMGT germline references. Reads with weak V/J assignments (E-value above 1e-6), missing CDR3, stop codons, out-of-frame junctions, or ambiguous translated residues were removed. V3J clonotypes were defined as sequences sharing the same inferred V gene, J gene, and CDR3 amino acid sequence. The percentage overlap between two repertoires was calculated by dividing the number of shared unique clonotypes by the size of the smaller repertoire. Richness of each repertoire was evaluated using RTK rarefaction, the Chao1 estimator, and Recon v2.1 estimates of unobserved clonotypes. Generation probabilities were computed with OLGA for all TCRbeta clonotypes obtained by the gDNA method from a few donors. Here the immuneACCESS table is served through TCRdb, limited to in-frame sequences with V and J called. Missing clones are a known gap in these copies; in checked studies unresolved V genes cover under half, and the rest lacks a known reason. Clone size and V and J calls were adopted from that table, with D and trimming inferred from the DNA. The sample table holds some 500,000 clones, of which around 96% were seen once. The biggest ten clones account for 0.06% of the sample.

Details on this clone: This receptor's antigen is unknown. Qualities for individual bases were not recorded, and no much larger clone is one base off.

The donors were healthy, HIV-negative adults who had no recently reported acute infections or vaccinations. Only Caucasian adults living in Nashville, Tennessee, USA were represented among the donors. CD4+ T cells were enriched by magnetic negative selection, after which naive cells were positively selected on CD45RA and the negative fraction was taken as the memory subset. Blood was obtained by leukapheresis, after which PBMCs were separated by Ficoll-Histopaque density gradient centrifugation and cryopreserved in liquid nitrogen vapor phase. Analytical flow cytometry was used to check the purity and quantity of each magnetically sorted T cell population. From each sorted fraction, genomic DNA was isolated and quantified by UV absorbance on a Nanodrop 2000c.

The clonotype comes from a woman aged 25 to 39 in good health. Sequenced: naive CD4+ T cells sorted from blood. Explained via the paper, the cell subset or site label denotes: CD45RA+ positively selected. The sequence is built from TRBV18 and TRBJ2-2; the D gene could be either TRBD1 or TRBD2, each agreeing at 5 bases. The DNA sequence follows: TGTGCCAGCTCACGGGGGACGGTCATAAACACCGGGGAGCTGTTTTTT. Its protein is CASSRGTVINTGELFF.